The clone carrying this T cell receptor (beta chain) was observed many times. The target antigen is unknown. TCRdb's copy holds only in-frame clones and misses some; the assay was immunoSEQ multiplex PCR. Listed here are 1,500 to 2,000 clones without any singletons, the top ten holding approximately 15%. The source of the sample is a study of T cells after posttransplantation cyclophosphamide. V was pared by 6 bases and J by 5 bases, with 7 bases of the junction left unmatched. The CDR3 is made up of 14 amino acids. Germline-derived CDR1 and CDR2 are MNHNY and SVGAGI (reference sequence). Cyclophosphamide on days +3 and +4 followed busulfan-fludarabine conditioning and a marrow graft. Whole-study results and caveats: Donor-recipient repertoire similarity was low at 1-2 months, rising over year one. TRB clonality was highly associated with recipient CMV seropositivity and reactivation. Tissue-infiltrating T cells from skin or gut overlapped little with blood T cells.

The chain is built from TRBV6-6 and TRBJ2-7; 10 nucleotides align to TRBD1. The origin of this receptor is a female patient between 40 and 55 years old who received an allogeneic stem cell transplant from a related donor, was CMV-positive, and had no GVHD. Some of these T cells may belong to the graft donor. The sequences come from PBMCs, collected 32 days after allogeneic stem cell transplant with posttransplant cyclophosphamide. The CDR3 bases are TGTGCCAGCAGCTGGGACAGGGGAGCAGACGAGCAGTACTTC. Amino acids: CASSWDRGADEQYF.